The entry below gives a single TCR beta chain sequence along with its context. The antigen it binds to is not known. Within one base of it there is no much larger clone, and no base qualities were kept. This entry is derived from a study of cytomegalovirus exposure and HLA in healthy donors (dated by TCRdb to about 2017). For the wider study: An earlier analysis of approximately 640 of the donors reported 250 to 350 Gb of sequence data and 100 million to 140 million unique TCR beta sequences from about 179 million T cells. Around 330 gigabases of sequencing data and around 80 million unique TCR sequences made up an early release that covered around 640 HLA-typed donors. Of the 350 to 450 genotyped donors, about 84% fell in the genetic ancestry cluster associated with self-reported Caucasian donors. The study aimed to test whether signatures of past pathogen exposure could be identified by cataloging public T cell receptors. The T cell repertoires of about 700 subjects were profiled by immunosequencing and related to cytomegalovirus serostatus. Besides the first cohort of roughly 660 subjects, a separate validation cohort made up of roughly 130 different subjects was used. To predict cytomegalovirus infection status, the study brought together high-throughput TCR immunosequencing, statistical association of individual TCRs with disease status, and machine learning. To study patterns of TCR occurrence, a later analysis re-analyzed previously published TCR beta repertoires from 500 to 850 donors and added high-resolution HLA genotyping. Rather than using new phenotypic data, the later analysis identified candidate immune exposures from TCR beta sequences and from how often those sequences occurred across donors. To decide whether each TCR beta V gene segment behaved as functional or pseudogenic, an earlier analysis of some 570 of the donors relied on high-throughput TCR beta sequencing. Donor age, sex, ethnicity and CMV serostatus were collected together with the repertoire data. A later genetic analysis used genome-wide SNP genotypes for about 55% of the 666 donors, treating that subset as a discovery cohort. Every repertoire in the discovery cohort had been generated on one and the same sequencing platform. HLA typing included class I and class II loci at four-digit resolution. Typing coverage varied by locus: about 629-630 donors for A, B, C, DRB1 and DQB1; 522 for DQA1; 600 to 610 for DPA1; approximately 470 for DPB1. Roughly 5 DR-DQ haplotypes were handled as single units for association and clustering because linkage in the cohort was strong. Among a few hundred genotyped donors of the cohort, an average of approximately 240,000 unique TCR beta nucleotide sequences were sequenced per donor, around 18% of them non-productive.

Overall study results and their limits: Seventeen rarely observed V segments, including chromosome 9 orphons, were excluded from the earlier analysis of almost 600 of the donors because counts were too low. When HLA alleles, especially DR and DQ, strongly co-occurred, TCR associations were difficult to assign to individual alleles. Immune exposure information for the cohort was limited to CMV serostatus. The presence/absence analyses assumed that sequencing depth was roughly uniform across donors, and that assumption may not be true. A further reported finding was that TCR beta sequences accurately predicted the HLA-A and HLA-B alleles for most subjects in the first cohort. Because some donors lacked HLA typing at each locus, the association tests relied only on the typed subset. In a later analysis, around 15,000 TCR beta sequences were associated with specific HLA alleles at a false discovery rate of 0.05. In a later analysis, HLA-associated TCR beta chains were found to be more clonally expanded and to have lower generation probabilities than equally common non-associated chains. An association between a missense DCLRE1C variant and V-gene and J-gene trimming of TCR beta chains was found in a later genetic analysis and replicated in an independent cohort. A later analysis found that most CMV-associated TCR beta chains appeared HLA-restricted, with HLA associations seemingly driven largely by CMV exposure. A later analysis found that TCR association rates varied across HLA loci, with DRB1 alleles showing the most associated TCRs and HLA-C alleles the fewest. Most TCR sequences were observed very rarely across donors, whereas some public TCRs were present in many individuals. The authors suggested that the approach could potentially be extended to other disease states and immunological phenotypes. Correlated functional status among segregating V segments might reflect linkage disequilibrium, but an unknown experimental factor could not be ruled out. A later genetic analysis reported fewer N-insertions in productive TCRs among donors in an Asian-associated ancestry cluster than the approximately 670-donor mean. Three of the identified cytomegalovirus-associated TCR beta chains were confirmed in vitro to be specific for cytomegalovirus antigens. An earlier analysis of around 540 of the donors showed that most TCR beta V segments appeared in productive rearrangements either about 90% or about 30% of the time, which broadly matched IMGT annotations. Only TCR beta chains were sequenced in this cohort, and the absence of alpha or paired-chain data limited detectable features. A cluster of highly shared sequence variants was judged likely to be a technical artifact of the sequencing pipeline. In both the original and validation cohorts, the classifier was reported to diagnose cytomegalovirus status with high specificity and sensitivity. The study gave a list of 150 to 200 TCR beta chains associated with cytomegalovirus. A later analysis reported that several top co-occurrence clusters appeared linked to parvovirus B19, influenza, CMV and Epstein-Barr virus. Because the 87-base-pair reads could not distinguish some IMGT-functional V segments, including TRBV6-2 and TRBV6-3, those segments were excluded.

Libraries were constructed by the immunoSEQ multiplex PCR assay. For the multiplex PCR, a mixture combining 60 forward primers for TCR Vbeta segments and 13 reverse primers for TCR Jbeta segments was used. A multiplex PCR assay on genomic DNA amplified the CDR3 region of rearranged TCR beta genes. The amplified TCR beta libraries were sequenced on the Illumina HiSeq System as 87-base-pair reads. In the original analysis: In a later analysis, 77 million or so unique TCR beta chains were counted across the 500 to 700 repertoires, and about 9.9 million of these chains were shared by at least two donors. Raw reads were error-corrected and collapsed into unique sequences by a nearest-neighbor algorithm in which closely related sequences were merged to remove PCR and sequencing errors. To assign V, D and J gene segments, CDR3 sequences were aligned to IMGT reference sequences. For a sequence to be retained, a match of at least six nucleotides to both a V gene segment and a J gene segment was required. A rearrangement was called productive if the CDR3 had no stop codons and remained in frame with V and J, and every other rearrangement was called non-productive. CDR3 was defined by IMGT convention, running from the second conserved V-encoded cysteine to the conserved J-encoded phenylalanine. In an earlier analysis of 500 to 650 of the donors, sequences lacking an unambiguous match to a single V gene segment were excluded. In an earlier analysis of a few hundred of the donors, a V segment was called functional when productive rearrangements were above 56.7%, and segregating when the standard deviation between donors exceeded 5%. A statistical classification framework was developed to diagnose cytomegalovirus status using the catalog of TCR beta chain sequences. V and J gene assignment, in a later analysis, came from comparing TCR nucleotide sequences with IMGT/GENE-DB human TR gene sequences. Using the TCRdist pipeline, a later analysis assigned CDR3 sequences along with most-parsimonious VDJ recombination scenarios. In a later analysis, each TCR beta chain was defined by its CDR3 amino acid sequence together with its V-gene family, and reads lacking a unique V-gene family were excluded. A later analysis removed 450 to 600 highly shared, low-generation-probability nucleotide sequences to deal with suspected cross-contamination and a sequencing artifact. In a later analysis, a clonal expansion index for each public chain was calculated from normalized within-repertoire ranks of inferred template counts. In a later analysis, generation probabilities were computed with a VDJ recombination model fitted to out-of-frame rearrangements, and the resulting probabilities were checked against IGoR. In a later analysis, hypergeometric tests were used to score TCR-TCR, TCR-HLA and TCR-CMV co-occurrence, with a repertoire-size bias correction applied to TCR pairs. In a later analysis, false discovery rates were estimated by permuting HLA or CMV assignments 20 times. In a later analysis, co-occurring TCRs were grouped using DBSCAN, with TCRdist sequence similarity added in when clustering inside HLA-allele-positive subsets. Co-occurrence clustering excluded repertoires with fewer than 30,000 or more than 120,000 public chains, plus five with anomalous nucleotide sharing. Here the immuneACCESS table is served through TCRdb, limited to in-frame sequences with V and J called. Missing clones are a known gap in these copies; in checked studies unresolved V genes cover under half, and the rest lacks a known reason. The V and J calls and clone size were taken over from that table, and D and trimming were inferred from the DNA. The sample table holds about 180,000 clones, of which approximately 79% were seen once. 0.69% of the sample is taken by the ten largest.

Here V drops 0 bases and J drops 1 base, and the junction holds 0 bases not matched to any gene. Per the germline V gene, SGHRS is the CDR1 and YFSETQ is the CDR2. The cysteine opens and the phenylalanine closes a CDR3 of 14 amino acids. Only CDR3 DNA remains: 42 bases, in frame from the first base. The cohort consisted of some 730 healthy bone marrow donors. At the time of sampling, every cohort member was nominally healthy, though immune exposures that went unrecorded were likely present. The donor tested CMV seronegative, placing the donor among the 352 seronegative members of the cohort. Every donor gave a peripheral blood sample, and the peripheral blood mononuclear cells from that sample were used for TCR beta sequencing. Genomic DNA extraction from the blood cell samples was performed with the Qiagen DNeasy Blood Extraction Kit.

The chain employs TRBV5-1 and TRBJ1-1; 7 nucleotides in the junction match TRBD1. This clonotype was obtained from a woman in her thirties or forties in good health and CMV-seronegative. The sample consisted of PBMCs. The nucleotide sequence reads TGCGCCAGCAGCTTGGGGACAGGGAACACTGAAGCTTTCTTT. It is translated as CASSLGTGNTEAFF.